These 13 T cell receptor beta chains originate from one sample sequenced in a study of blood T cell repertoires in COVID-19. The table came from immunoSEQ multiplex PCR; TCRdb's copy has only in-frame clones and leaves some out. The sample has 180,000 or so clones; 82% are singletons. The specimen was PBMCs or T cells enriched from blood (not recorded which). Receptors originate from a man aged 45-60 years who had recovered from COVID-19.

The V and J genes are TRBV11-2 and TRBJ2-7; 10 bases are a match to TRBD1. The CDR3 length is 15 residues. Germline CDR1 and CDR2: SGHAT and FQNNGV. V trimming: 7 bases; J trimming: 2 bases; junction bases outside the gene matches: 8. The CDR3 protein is CASKRGTGEAYEQYF. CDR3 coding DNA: TGTGCCAGCAAGAGGGGGACAGGGGAGGCCTACGAGCAGTACTTC.

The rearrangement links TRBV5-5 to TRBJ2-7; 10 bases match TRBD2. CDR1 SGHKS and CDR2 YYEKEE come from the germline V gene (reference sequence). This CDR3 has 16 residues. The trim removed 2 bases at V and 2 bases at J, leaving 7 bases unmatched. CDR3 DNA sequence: TGTGCCAGCAGCTTACTACCGGGACTAGCGACCTACGAGCAGTACTTC. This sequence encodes CASSLLPGLATYEQYF.

The CDR3 here is CASSLGQGVGNQPQHF. CDR3 DNA: TGTGCCAGCAGTCTTGGACAGGGGGTAGGCAATCAGCCCCAGCATTTT. V is TRBV28 and J is TRBJ1-5; TRBD1 agrees at 10 bases. With V trimmed by 5 bases and J by 2 bases, 6 bases remained unmatched. Germline V gene lookup returns CDR1 MDHEN and CDR2 SYDVKM. The CDR3 has 16 amino acids.

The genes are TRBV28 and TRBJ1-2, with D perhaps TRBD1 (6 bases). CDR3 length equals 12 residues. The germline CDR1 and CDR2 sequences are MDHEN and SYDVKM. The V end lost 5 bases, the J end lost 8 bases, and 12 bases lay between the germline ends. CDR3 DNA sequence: TGTGCCAGCAGTGCGACAGGAATAGGCTACACCTTC. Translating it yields CASSATGIGYTF.

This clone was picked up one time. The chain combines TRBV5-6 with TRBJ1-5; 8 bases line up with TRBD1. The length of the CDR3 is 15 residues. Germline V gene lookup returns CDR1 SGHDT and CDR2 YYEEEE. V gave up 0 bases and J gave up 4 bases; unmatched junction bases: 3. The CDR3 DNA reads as TGTGCCAGCAGCTTGGGACAGGGGCTTAATCAGCCCCAGCATTTT. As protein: CASSLGQGLNQPQHF.

The CDR3 sequence is CASSPGQGGQPQHF. The CDR3 DNA reads as TGTGCCAGCAGCCCCGGACAGGGTGGACAGCCCCAGCATTTT. The chain has TRBV6-5 and TRBJ1-5; TRBD1 agrees at 8 bases. After removal of 6 bases from V and 7 bases from J, the junction contained 8 bases not matched to a gene. The CDR3 has 14 amino acids. CDR1 MNHEY and CDR2 SVGAGI come from the germline V gene.

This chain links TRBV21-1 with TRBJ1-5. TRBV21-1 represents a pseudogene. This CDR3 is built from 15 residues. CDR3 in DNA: TGTGCCAGCAGCAAGGAGAAGGTGGGCAATCAGCCCCAGCATTTT. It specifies CASSKEKVGNQPQHF.

CDR3 sequence (DNA): TGTGCCACTAACGCAGGGGGGAGACCAGATACGCAGTATTTT. Its protein product is CATNAGGRPDTQYF. This sequence joins TRBV19 and TRBJ2-3, with D possibly TRBD1 on 7 matching bases. Germline lookup yields CDR1 LNHDA and CDR2 SQIVND (reference sequence). V dropped 10 bases and J dropped 4 bases, with 18 bases sitting between them. The CDR3 sequence is 14 residues long. The full variable domain, with the rest looked up from reference TRBV19 and TRBJ2-3, is DGGITQSPKYLFRKEGQNVTLSCEQNLNHDAMYWYRQDPGQGLRLIYYSQIVNDFQKGDIAEGYSVSREKKESFPLTVTSAQKNPTAFYLCATNAGGRPDTQYFGPGTRLTVL.

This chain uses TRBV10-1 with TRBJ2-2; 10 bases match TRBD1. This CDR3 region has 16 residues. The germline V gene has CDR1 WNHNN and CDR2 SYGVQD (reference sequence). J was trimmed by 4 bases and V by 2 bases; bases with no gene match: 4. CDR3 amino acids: CASSEGTGVGTGELFF. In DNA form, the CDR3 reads TGCGCCAGCAGTGAGGGGACAGGGGTCGGCACCGGGGAGCTGTTTTTT.

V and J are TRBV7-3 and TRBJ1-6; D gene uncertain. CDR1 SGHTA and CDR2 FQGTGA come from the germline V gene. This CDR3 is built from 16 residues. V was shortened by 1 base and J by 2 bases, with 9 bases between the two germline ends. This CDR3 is CASSLKGSAYNSPLHF. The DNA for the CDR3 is TGTGCCAGCAGCTTAAAGGGTAGCGCCTATAATTCACCCCTCCACTTT.

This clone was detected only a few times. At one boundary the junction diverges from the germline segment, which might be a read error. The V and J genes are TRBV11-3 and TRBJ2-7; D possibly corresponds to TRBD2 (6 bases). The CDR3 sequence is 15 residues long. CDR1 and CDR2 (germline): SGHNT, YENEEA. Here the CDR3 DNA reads TGTGCCAGCAGCTTAGCTGGCGGGAACTCCCACGAGCAGTACTTC. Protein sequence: CASSLAGGNSHEQYF.

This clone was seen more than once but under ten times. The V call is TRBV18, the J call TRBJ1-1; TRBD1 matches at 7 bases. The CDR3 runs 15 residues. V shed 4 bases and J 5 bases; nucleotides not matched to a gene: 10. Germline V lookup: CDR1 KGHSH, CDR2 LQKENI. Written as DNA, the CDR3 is TGTGCCAGCTCACGAGGAACAGGGGAGAGTACTGAAGCTTTCTTT. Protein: CASSRGTGESTEAFF.

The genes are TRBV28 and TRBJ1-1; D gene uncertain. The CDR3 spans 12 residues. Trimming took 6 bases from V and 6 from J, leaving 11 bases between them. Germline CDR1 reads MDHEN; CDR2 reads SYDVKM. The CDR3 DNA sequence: TGTGCCAGCAGCCCCAGTGTGCCTGAAGCTTTCTTT. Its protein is CASSPSVPEAFF.